The rows below give T cell receptor beta chains drawn from one sample of a study of vaccination and CD4 T cells after COVID-19. Antigens for these TCRs are unknown. TCRdb redid the calling of the PCR reads with MiXCR, one entry per CDR3 protein. The table includes about 26,000 distinct CDR3 sequences, 55% to 70% detected once. Sequencing was done on a sample of CD4+ T cells from blood, cultured in vitro. These TCRs come from a human donor who had recovered from COVID-19. The CDR3 runs from the conserved cysteine through the conserved F or W. Fields, in order: V gene, D gene, clone size, J gene, CDR3 protein, CDR3 DNA. A D gene is named only where the DNA matches it firmly. Expanded clones get a size class; other rows say once, few or many, or leave the size out.

v_gene: TRBV5-6; d_gene: -; abundance: -; j_gene: TRBJ2-7; CDR3aa: CASRERGGLYEQYF; CDR3nt: TGTGCCAGCAGGGAAAGGGGCGGCTTATACGAGCAGTACTTC
v_gene: TRBV5-6; d_gene: TRBD1; abundance: -; j_gene: TRBJ1-2; CDR3aa: CASSLRQGVGGYTF; CDR3nt: TGTGCCAGCAGCTTAAGACAGGGTGTGGGCGGCTACACCTTC
v_gene: TRBV7-2; d_gene: -; abundance: -; j_gene: TRBJ2-2; CDR3aa: CASGYIKGNTGELFF; CDR3nt: TGTGCCAGCGGTTACATAAAGGGGAACACCGGGGAGCTGTTTTTT
v_gene: TRBV5-1; d_gene: TRBD2; abundance: -; j_gene: TRBJ2-2; CDR3aa: CASSLGLAGAGTGELFF; CDR3nt: TGCGCCAGCAGCCTGGGACTAGCGGGAGCCGGAACCGGGGAGCTGTTTTTT
v_gene: TRBV5-1; d_gene: TRBD1; abundance: -; j_gene: TRBJ2-3; CDR3aa: CASSRDGDREDTQYF; CDR3nt: TGCGCCAGCAGCCGAGACGGGGACAGGGAAGATACGCAGTATTTT
v_gene: TRBV20-1; d_gene: -; abundance: once; j_gene: TRBJ1-5; CDR3aa: CSASGHQPQHF; CDR3nt: TGCAGTGCTAGTGGACATCAGCCCCAGCATTTT
v_gene: TRBV6-1; d_gene: -; abundance: -; j_gene: TRBJ1-6; CDR3aa: CASSESGILALHF; CDR3nt: TGTGCCAGCAGTGAATCAGGGATATTGGCCCTCCACTTT
v_gene: TRBV20-1; d_gene: TRBD1; abundance: -; j_gene: TRBJ2-2; CDR3aa: CSAPTGGAAGELFF; CDR3nt: TGCAGTGCTCCCACAGGGGGCGCCGCCGGGGAGCTGTTTTTT
v_gene: TRBV7-8; d_gene: -; abundance: -; j_gene: TRBJ2-3; CDR3aa: CASSPRPSMSTDTQYF; CDR3nt: TGTGCCAGCAGCCCCCGGCCGAGTATGAGCACAGATACGCAGTATTTT
v_gene: TRBV5-4; d_gene: TRBD1; abundance: -; j_gene: TRBJ1-5; CDR3aa: CASSLDRARNQPQHF; CDR3nt: TGTGCCAGCAGCCTGGACAGGGCGCGAAATCAGCCCCAGCATTTT
v_gene: TRBV10-3; d_gene: TRBD1; abundance: -; j_gene: TRBJ1-2; CDR3aa: CAITRDRYGYTF; CDR3nt: TGTGCCATCACGCGGGACAGGTATGGCTACACCTTC
v_gene: TRBV20-1; d_gene: -; abundance: -; j_gene: TRBJ1-6; CDR3aa: CSAVRGSNSPLHF; CDR3nt: TGCAGTGCGGTCCGGGGGAGTAATTCACCCCTCCACTTT
v_gene: TRBV4-2; d_gene: -; abundance: once; j_gene: TRBJ1-5; CDR3aa: CASSQAVQGNQPQHF; CDR3nt: TGTGCCAGCAGCCAAGCGGTACAGGGTAATCAGCCCCAGCATTTT
v_gene: TRBV6-2/TRBV6-3; d_gene: TRBD1; abundance: -; j_gene: TRBJ2-3; CDR3aa: CASSYSGQGPLRDTQYF; CDR3nt: TGTGCCAGCAGTTATTCCGGACAGGGGCCTTTACGAGATACGCAGTATTTT
v_gene: TRBV15; d_gene: -; abundance: -; j_gene: TRBJ2-1; CDR3aa: CATSSQKRGGGSYNEQFF; CDR3nt: TGTGCCACCAGCAGTCAAAAGCGGGGAGGGGGCTCCTACAATGAGCAGTTCTTC
v_gene: TRBV7-2; d_gene: -; abundance: -; j_gene: TRBJ2-3; CDR3aa: CASTLRRDTDTQYF; CDR3nt: TGTGCCAGCACCCTTCGGCGGGACACAGATACGCAGTATTTT
v_gene: TRBV28; d_gene: -; abundance: -; j_gene: TRBJ1-2; CDR3aa: CASSFGGSRYGYTF; CDR3nt: TGTGCCAGCAGTTTCGGGGGATCTCGCTATGGCTACACCTTC
v_gene: TRBV20-1; d_gene: -; abundance: -; j_gene: TRBJ1-6; CDR3aa: CSARAPSTVNSPLHF; CDR3nt: TGCAGTGCTAGAGCCCCCTCGACGGTCAATTCACCCCTCCACTTT
v_gene: TRBV7-9; d_gene: TRBD2; abundance: -; j_gene: TRBJ2-1; CDR3aa: CASSRLAGGSYNEQFF; CDR3nt: TGTGCCAGCAGCAGACTAGCGGGGGGCTCCTACAATGAGCAGTTCTTC
v_gene: TRBV7-7; d_gene: -; abundance: -; j_gene: TRBJ2-7; CDR3aa: CASSERLSYEQYF; CDR3nt: TGTGCTAGCAGCGAAAGACTTTCCTACGAGCAGTACTTC
v_gene: TRBV24-1; d_gene: -; abundance: -; j_gene: TRBJ1-5; CDR3aa: CATSEGRIGSNQPQHF; CDR3nt: TGTGCCACCAGTGAGGGGAGGATTGGGAGCAATCAGCCCCAGCATTTT
v_gene: TRBV30; d_gene: -; abundance: -; j_gene: TRBJ1-1; CDR3aa: CAWKRNQGAAFF; CDR3nt: TGTGCCTGGAAGAGAAACCAGGGTGCTGCTTTCTTT
v_gene: TRBV11-1; d_gene: -; abundance: -; j_gene: TRBJ1-1; CDR3aa: CASRRRTPELDTEAFF; CDR3nt: TGTGCCAGCCGGCGCAGGACTCCGGAATTGGACACTGAAGCTTTCTTT
v_gene: TRBV7-9; d_gene: -; abundance: few; j_gene: TRBJ2-7; CDR3aa: CASSLRETALWEQYF; CDR3nt: TGTGCCAGCAGCTTAAGGGAGACGGCTCTCTGGGAGCAGTACTTC
v_gene: TRBV10-2; d_gene: -; abundance: -; j_gene: TRBJ1-6; CDR3aa: CASSSLTGNSPLHF; CDR3nt: TGCGCCAGCAGTTCCCTAACAGGGAATTCACCCCTCCACTTT
v_gene: TRBV6-1; d_gene: -; abundance: -; j_gene: TRBJ2-5; CDR3aa: CASRLRARLRETQYF; CDR3nt: TGTGCCAGCAGACTCAGGGCCAGGCTGCGAGAGACCCAGTACTTC
v_gene: TRBV6-2/TRBV6-3; d_gene: TRBD2; abundance: -; j_gene: TRBJ2-1; CDR3aa: CASSYRLAGYNEQFF; CDR3nt: TGTGCCAGCAGTTACCGACTAGCGGGATACAATGAGCAGTTCTTC
v_gene: TRBV6-5; d_gene: -; abundance: -; j_gene: TRBJ1-1; CDR3aa: CASSYSGMNTEAFF; CDR3nt: TGTGCCAGCAGTTACTCAGGGATGAACACTGAAGCTTTCTTT
v_gene: TRBV27; d_gene: -; abundance: medium-sized; j_gene: TRBJ1-6; CDR3aa: CASSLTGNYYNSPLHF; CDR3nt: TGTGCCAGCAGTTTGACGGGAAATTATTATAATTCACCCCTCCACTTT
v_gene: TRBV7-9; d_gene: -; abundance: -; j_gene: TRBJ1-1; CDR3aa: CASSSASAKRGFHTEAFF; CDR3nt: TGTGCCAGCAGCTCCGCCTCGGCAAAACGAGGTTTTCATACTGAAGCTTTCTTT
v_gene: TRBV20-1; d_gene: -; abundance: once; j_gene: TRBJ2-1; CDR3aa: CSAPKAGHSYNEQFF; CDR3nt: TGCAGTGCTCCAAAAGCGGGACACTCCTACAATGAGCAGTTCTTC
v_gene: TRBV28; d_gene: -; abundance: -; j_gene: TRBJ1-3; CDR3aa: CASLRTVYSGNTIYF; CDR3nt: TGTGCCAGCCTACGGACCGTTTACTCTGGAAACACCATATATTTT
v_gene: TRBV6-1; d_gene: -; abundance: -; j_gene: TRBJ2-5; CDR3aa: CASSEGRVGETQYF; CDR3nt: TGTGCCAGCAGTGAAGGCAGGGTGGGAGAGACCCAGTACTTC
v_gene: TRBV30; d_gene: TRBD1; abundance: few; j_gene: TRBJ1-2; CDR3aa: CAWRDRGDPIYGYTF; CDR3nt: TGTGCCTGGAGGGACAGGGGGGATCCCATCTATGGCTACACCTTC
v_gene: TRBV7-2; d_gene: -; abundance: -; j_gene: TRBJ1-1; CDR3aa: CASSQEGKGVVVNTEAFF; CDR3nt: TGTGCCAGCAGCCAGGAAGGGAAGGGGGTTGTCGTGAACACTGAAGCTTTCTTT
v_gene: TRBV7-2; d_gene: -; abundance: -; j_gene: TRBJ2-1; CDR3aa: CASSLVGGNEQFF; CDR3nt: TGTGCCAGCAGCTTAGTTGGGGGAAATGAGCAGTTCTTC
v_gene: TRBV7-2; d_gene: TRBD2; abundance: once; j_gene: TRBJ2-7; CDR3aa: CASRGGGRNSHEQYF; CDR3nt: TGTGCCAGCAGGGGTGGCGGGAGAAATTCCCACGAGCAGTACTTC
v_gene: TRBV19; d_gene: -; abundance: -; j_gene: TRBJ1-2; CDR3aa: CASRPAGTHGYTF; CDR3nt: TGTGCCAGTAGGCCCGCGGGAACGCATGGCTACACCTTC
v_gene: TRBV20-1; d_gene: -; abundance: -; j_gene: TRBJ1-5; CDR3aa: CSARSGSSNQPQHF; CDR3nt: TGCAGTGCTCGATCAGGGTCTAGCAATCAGCCCCAGCATTTT
v_gene: TRBV28; d_gene: -; abundance: -; j_gene: TRBJ1-2; CDR3aa: CASARGGKVGYTF; CDR3nt: TGTGCCAGCGCCCGCGGGGGTAAAGTCGGCTACACCTTC
v_gene: TRBV15; d_gene: -; abundance: -; j_gene: TRBJ2-3; CDR3aa: CATSRDQVGVGTDTQYF; CDR3nt: TGTGCCACCAGCAGAGATCAAGTAGGAGTTGGCACAGATACGCAGTATTTT
v_gene: TRBV28; d_gene: TRBD2; abundance: -; j_gene: TRBJ2-7; CDR3aa: CASSAWGSGRGVEQYF; CDR3nt: TGTGCCAGCAGTGCCTGGGGGAGCGGGAGGGGGGTAGAGCAGTACTTC
v_gene: TRBV2; d_gene: -; abundance: few; j_gene: TRBJ1-2; CDR3aa: CASRVQVPGDYGYTF; CDR3nt: TGTGCCAGCAGGGTACAGGTTCCCGGGGACTATGGCTACACCTTC
v_gene: TRBV28; d_gene: -; abundance: -; j_gene: TRBJ2-7; CDR3aa: CASDTRGSSYEQYF; CDR3nt: TGTGCCAGCGACACCCGGGGAAGCTCCTACGAGCAGTACTTC
v_gene: TRBV6-2/TRBV6-3; d_gene: TRBD2; abundance: few; j_gene: TRBJ2-4; CDR3aa: CASSTLGLAGALQYF; CDR3nt: TGTGCCAGCAGTACACTAGGACTAGCGGGAGCGCTTCAGTACTTC
v_gene: TRBV7-2; d_gene: -; abundance: -; j_gene: TRBJ1-5; CDR3aa: CASSLADLGQPQHF; CDR3nt: TGTGCCAGCAGCTTAGCGGACCTTGGGCAGCCCCAGCATTTT
v_gene: TRBV7-2; d_gene: -; abundance: -; j_gene: TRBJ2-1; CDR3aa: CASSIIWGGTGAHNEQFF; CDR3nt: TGTGCCAGCAGCATTATTTGGGGGGGAACAGGGGCGCACAATGAGCAGTTCTTC
v_gene: TRBV6-1; d_gene: TRBD1; abundance: few; j_gene: TRBJ1-1; CDR3aa: CASSAETGLSAFF; CDR3nt: TGTGCCAGCAGTGCCGAGACAGGGCTGAGTGCTTTCTTT
v_gene: TRBV20-1; d_gene: -; abundance: -; j_gene: TRBJ1-2; CDR3aa: CSARAGTWYGYTF; CDR3nt: TGCAGTGCTAGAGCCGGGACGTGGTATGGCTACACCTTC
v_gene: TRBV20-1; d_gene: TRBD1; abundance: few; j_gene: TRBJ1-2; CDR3aa: CSAARTGKYGYTF; CDR3nt: TGCAGTGCGGCCCGGACAGGGAAGTATGGCTACACCTTC
v_gene: TRBV12-3/TRBV12-4; d_gene: TRBD1; abundance: few; j_gene: TRBJ1-2; CDR3aa: CASSFRGRGGYTF; CDR3nt: TGTGCCAGCAGTTTTAGGGGGCGCGGCGGCTACACCTTC
v_gene: TRBV20-1; d_gene: TRBD2; abundance: -; j_gene: TRBJ2-5; CDR3aa: CSARGSGGLGTQYF; CDR3nt: TGCAGTGCTAGAGGGAGCGGGGGGTTAGGGACCCAGTACTTC
v_gene: TRBV15; d_gene: TRBD1; abundance: -; j_gene: TRBJ1-2; CDR3aa: CATSWGQYGYTF; CDR3nt: TGTGCCACCAGCTGGGGACAGTATGGCTACACCTTC